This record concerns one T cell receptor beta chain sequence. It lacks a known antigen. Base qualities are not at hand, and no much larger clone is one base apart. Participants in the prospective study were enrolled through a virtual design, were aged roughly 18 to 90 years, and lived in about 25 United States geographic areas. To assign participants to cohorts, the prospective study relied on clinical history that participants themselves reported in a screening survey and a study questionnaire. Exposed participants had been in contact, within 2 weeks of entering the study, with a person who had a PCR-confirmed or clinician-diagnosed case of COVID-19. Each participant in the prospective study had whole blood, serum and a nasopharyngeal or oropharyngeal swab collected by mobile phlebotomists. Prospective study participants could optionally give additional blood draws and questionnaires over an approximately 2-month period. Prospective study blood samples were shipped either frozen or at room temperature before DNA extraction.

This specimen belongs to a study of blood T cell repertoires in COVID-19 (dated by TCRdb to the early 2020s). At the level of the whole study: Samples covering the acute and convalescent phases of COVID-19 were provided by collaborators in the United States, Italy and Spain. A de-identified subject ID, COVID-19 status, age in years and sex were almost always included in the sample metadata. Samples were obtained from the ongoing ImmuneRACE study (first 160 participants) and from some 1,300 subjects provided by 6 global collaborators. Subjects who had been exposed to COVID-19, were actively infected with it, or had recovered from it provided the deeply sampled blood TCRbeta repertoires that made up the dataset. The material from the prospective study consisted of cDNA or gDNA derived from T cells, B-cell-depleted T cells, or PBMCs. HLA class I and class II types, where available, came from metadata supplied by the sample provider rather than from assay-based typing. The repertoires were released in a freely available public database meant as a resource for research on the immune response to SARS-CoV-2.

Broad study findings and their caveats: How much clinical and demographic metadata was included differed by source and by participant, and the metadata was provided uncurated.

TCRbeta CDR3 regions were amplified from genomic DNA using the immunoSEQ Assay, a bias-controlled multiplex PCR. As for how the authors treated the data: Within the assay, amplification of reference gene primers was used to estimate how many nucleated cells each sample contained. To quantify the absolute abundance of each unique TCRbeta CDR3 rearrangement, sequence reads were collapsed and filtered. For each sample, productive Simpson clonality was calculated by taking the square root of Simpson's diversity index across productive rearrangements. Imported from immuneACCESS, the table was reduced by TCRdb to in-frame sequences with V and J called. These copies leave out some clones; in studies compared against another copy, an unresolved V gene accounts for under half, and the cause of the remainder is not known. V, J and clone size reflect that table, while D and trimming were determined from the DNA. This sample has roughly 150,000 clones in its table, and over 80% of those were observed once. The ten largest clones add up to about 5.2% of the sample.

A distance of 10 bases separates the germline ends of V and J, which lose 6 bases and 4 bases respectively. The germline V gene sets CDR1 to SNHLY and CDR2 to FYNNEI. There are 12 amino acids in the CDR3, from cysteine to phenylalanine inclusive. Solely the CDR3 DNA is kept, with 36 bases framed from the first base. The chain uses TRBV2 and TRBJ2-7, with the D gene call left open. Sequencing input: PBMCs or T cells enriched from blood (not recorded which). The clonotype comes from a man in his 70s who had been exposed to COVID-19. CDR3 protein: CASRVSSYEQYF. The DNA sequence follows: TGTGCCAGCAGGGTTTCGAGTTACGAGCAGTACTTC.